The clone carrying this T cell receptor beta chain showed up just a few times. The data stem from a study of blood T cell repertoires in COVID-19. As for the study in general: Whether acute or convalescent, the COVID-19 samples came from the United States, Italy and Spain. From T cells, B-cell-depleted T cells, or PBMCs came the material, which was cDNA or gDNA.

Germline-derived CDR1 and CDR2 are SNHLY and FYNNEI. With 6 bases clipped from V and 1 base from J, the junction kept 6 bases outside the gene matches. This CDR3 is 17 amino acids long. Authors' data handling: Reference gene primer amplification yielded estimated nucleated cell counts. TCRdb's table, derived via immunoSEQ multiplex PCR, lists solely in-frame clones and lacks some. From that table come the V and J calls and clone size; the DNA was used to work out D and trimming. The table has some 190,000 clones, around 80% seen once; the top ten hold around 19%. The chain carries TRBV2 and TRBJ2-2, with TRBD2 matching over 12 bases. The sequence was collected from a human donor in a cohort sampled during active COVID-19. The sequencing sample was made of peripheral blood. CDR3 sequence: CASRARLAGVNTGELFF. The CDR3 DNA reads TGTGCCAGCAGAGCTAGACTAGCGGGGGTGAACACCGGGGAGCTGTTTTTT. Complete variable domain (other parts from reference TRBV2 and TRBJ2-2): EPEVTQTPSHQVTQMGQEVILRCVPISNHLYFYWYRQILGQKVEFLVSFYNNEISEKSEIFDDQFSVERPDGSNFTLKIRSTKLEDSAMYFCASRARLAGVNTGELFFGEGSRLTVL.